This T cell receptor beta chain was recovered during a study of T cell clonality in common variable immunodeficiency. As to this clone: Its antigen remains unidentified. The read is 3 residues too short to cover the CDR3 end, so that end is filled in from the germline J gene.

Regarding the study as a whole: TCRbeta clonality was increased in CVID versus healthy controls. Fewer deletions and N-nucleotide insertions were reportedly seen in common variable immunodeficiency TCR beta sequences.

The V gene lost 5 bases and the J gene lost 2 bases, with 15 bases spanning the gap. Germline-derived CDR1 and CDR2 are SEHNR and FQNEAQ (reference sequence). The CDR3 loop spans 15 amino acids. Patients and controls were mostly of Caucasian heritage. Sequencing input was equivalent genomic DNA from CVID and controls. Here immunoSEQ multiplex PCR was the method, and the copy in TCRdb shows in-frame clones only, minus some. The record shows tens of thousands of clones for this sample, with no singletons present. The V gene is TRBV7-9, the J gene TRBJ2-5; a weak D match, TRBD2 (6 bases). The sample comprised peripheral blood mononuclear cells. This TCR was sampled from a person aged 18-70 years in good health. Partial CDR3 DNA: TGTGCCAGCAGCCGCCCGGCGGGGTTACAAGAGACC. Protein sequence: CASSRPAGLQET. The entire CDR3 protein is CASSRPAGLQETQYF. Drawing the rest from reference TRBV7-9 and TRBJ2-5, the complete variable domain is DTGVSQNPRHKITKRGQNVTFRCDPISEHNRLYWYRQTLGQGPEFLTYFQNEAQLEKSRLLSDRFSAERPKGSFSTLEIQRTEQGDSAMYLCASSRPAGLQETQYFGPGTRLLVL.